This T cell receptor beta chain was retrieved from a study of shared clonotypes between healthy human individuals. CDR3 length: 12 amino acids. V gave up 1 base and J gave up 0 bases, with 2 bases separating them. The germline V gene has CDR1 SGHRS and CDR2 YFSETQ. Assay: immunoSEQ multiplex PCR; the TCRdb copy retains only in-frame clones and omits some. Counted here are 2,500,000 or so clones, approximately 93% occurring once; the ten biggest clones make up 0.36%. With respect to this clone: Other DNA sequences in this specimen translate into the identical CDR3.

This rearrangement joins TRBV5-1 to TRBJ2-7; D remains unclear. The receptor's source is a young man in good health. Some clones in this sample may be carry-over from other donors' samples. Sequenced: naive CD4+ T cells from PBMCs. Noted subset: CD45RA+ positively selected. The CDR3 bases are TGCGCCAGCAGCTTGAACTCCTACGAGCAGTACTTC. Its translation is CASSLNSYEQYF.